This passage covers 10 T cell receptor beta chains from one sample sequenced in a study of beta chain features in type 1 diabetes (dated by TCRdb to between 2018 and 2020). Paper-wide results and their limitations: Type 1 diabetes patients showed a moderate but significant shortening of TCRB CDR3 length in all four CD4+ subsets.

The antigens of these receptors remain unknown. The library came from the immunoSEQ multiplex PCR assay. All of the isolated RNA was reverse transcribed with the High Capacity cDNA Reverse Transcription Kit, so expressed TCRB transcripts were sequenced. Not all clones reach the TCRdb copy of this immuneACCESS table, which keeps in-frame sequences only. Checked studies attribute under half of the gap to unresolved V genes and leave the rest unexplained. This sample is represented by more than 250,000 clones; approximately 20% of them were singletons. Around 0.03% of the sample rests with the top ten. The source material was naive CD4+ T cells from blood. The sample's cell subset or site label, in plain terms: true naive CD4+ T cells. The receptor source for this set is a woman aged 40 to 50 with type 1 diabetes.

The chain couples TRBV28 to TRBJ2-2; D not resolved. The CDR3 is 12 residues long. Trimming took off 6 bases at V and 6 bases at J, with 8 bases between the two ends. Germline CDR1 reads MDHEN; CDR2 reads SYDVKM. CDR3 sequence reads: CASSWRPGELFF. In DNA, the CDR3 is TGTGCCAGCAGCTGGAGACCCGGGGAGCTGTTTTTT.

This sequence joins TRBV6-1 and TRBJ1-1; D unresolved. Germline CDR1 is MNHNS and CDR2 is SASEGT. V lost 10 bases and J 4 bases, leaving 7 bases between the germline ends. CDR3 length equals 10 residues. CDR3 nucleotides: TGTGCCATCCGGGTCACTGAAGCTTTCTTT. This codes for CAIRVTEAFF.

This clone was seen only a few times. The identical CDR3 is also encoded by other nucleotide sequences in the sample. The V gene is TRBV28, the J gene TRBJ2-7; the D is unclear. V was trimmed by 6 bases and J by 7 bases, leaving 10 bases between them. CDR3 length: 11 residues. Germline V lookup: CDR1 MDHEN, CDR2 SYDVKM. CDR3 protein: CASSPEREQYF. DNA of the CDR3: TGTGCCAGCAGCCCCGAGAGGGAGCAGTACTTC.

This clone was seen more than once but under ten times. The chain carries TRBV4-1 and TRBJ1-5; D possibly corresponds to TRBD1 (6 bases). Trimming took off 0 bases at V and 7 bases at J, with 10 bases between the two ends. Germline-derived CDR1 and CDR2 are MGHRA and YSYEKL. There are 14 residues in the CDR3. The CDR3 coding sequence is TGCGCCAGCAGCCAAGACAGGGGCCTCCAGCCCCAGCATTTT. Translation: CASSQDRGLQPQHF.

This chain connects TRBV15 to TRBJ2-1, with D maybe TRBD1 (5 bases). This CDR3 is built from 14 residues. Deletions cut 3 bases from V and 10 bases from J, with 16 bases between. Per the germline V gene, CDR1 is LNHNV and CDR2 is YYDKDF (reference sequence). The CDR3 loop reads CATSSAGLPTEQFF. The CDR3 nucleotides read TGTGCCACCAGCAGCGCAGGGCTCCCCACGGAGCAGTTCTTC.

This clone has only a few counts. The V call is TRBV28, the J call TRBJ2-3; 7 bases are shared with TRBD1. Germline CDR1 MDHEN, CDR2 SYDVKM. The CDR3 spans 15 residues. V was pared by 6 bases and J by 3 bases, with 9 bases of the junction left unmatched. The CDR3 sequence is CASSIFRGWTDTQYF. The CDR3 region has the DNA TGTGCCAGCAGCATCTTCAGGGGGTGGACAGATACGCAGTATTTT.

In its sample, this clone was seen a few times. The V gene is TRBV7-2, the J gene TRBJ1-5, with 7 bases fitting TRBD1. The CDR3 is made up of 13 amino acids. Trimming took 6 bases from V and 5 from J; bases not matched to a gene: 4. The germline gives CDR1 SGHTA, CDR2 FQGNSA. The CDR3 nucleotides are TGTGCCAGCAGTAGGGACAGACATCAGCCCCAGCATTTT. Translated, it gives CASSRDRHQPQHF.

This sequence joins TRBV19 and TRBJ2-7, with a tentative D call TRBD2 (6 bases). The CDR3 is made up of 14 amino acids. The V end was cut by 3 bases, the J end by 5 bases, with 14 bases between. CDR1 is LNHDA and CDR2 is SQIVND in the germline V gene (reference sequence). The chain's CDR3 is CASSIGAGRNEQYF. CDR3 bases: TGTGCCAGTAGTATTGGGGCGGGACGCAACGAGCAGTACTTC.

The rearrangement uses TRBV5-4 and TRBJ2-7; D call uncertain. Trimming shortened V by 0 bases and J by 5 bases, and 9 bases separated the two germline ends. The CDR3 consists of 13 residues. CDR1 SGHNT and CDR2 YYREEE come from the germline V gene (reference sequence). CDR3 residues: CASSLDTLDEQYF. DNA of the CDR3: TGTGCCAGCAGCTTGGACACCCTTGACGAGCAGTACTTC. Full variable domain (rest looked up from reference TRBV5-4 and TRBJ2-7): ETGVTQSPTHLIKTRGQQVTLRCSSQSGHNTVSWYQQALGQGPQFIFQYYREEENGRGNFPPRFSGLQFPNYSSELNVNALELDDSALYLCASSLDTLDEQYFGPGTRLTVT.

The V and J genes are TRBV5-1 and TRBJ2-7; no firm D call. V was clipped by 0 bases and J by 0 bases, with 10 bases between them. This CDR3 region has 15 residues. The germline V gene encodes CDR1 SGHRS and CDR2 YFSETQ. CDR3 in DNA: TGCGCCAGCAGCTTGGATCAAGCTTACTCCTACGAGCAGTACTTC. Translating it yields CASSLDQAYSYEQYF. The full variable domain, rest sourced from reference TRBV5-1 and TRBJ2-7, is KAGVTQTPRYLIKTRGQQVTLSCSPISGHRSVSWYQQTPGQGLQFLFEYFSETQRNKGNFPGRFSGRQFSNSRSEMNVSTLELGDSALYLCASSLDQAYSYEQYFGPGTRLTVT.